A selection of T cell receptor beta chains follows, all from one sample in a study of OX40 agonist ivuxolimab in advanced cancers. TCRdb's copy holds only in-frame clones and misses some; the assay was immunoSEQ multiplex PCR. This table holds some 45,000 clones, about nine tenths found once. Sequencing used CD4+ or CD8+ T cells sorted from blood, obtained in a trial of the OX40 agonist ivuxolimab. These receptors all come from an adult with an advanced solid tumor such as melanoma, head and neck, liver or kidney cancer. CDR3s include the opening cysteine and the closing phenylalanine or tryptophan. A D gene is named only where the DNA matches it firmly. For some rows the clone size is stated as once, few or many, or as a class when expanded; others skip it.

v_gene	j_gene	d_gene	abundance	CDR3nt	CDR3aa
TRBV6-5	TRBJ1-1	TRBD1	.	TGTGCCAGCAGCAAGACAGGGGGCAGAACTGAAGCTTTCTTT	CASSKTGGRTEAFF
TRBV15	TRBJ1-6	.	.	TGTGCCACCAGCAGTTTCGAGGAGCTCTATAATTCACCCCTCCACTTT	CATSSFEELYNSPLHF
TRBV21-1	TRBJ2-5	.	.	TGTGCCAGCAGCTCCGACGGACTGGAAGAGACCCAGTACTTC	CASSSDGLEETQYF
TRBV9	TRBJ1-4	.	.	TGTGCCAGCACCCCCTACGTAGACAGTCCCATTGGGGAAAAACTGTTTTTT	CASTPYVDSPIGEKLFF
TRBV7-9	TRBJ2-2	TRBD2	.	TGTGCCAGCAGCTCCCTACTGGGGGGGATATACACCGGGGAGCTGTTTTTT	CASSSLLGGIYTGELFF
TRBV6-1	TRBJ1-4	.	.	TGTGCCAGCGGTAAGCAAGGCGGTGAAAAACTGTTTTTT	CASGKQGGEKLFF
TRBV15	TRBJ1-2	.	.	TGTGCCACCAGCAGAACTACGGGACGGATCTATGGCTACACCTTC	CATSRTTGRIYGYTF
TRBV29-1	TRBJ2-7	.	.	TGCAGCGTTAAACAGGGCTACGAGCAGTACTTC	CSVKQGYEQYF
TRBV6-1	TRBJ2-7	.	.	TGTGCCAGCAGTGAATTCGTAGCGGACGAGCAGTACTTC	CASSEFVADEQYF
TRBV5-1	TRBJ1-1	.	.	TGCGCCAGCAGCGTCCGTGGCTCATACACTGAAGCTTTCTTT	CASSVRGSYTEAFF
TRBV7-3	TRBJ2-1	TRBD1	few	TGTGCCAGCAGCCCGCGAGGGACAGGGGGCAATGAGCAGTTCTTC	CASSPRGTGGNEQFF
TRBV27	TRBJ2-7	TRBD1	.	TGTGCCAGCAGTTTAGGGACAGGACACGAGCAGTACTTC	CASSLGTGHEQYF
TRBV13	TRBJ2-2	TRBD2	.	TGTGCCAGCAGCTCTAGCGGGGGGACATTATTTCCCGGGGAGCTGTTTTTT	CASSSSGGTLFPGELFF
TRBV28	TRBJ2-4	.	few	TGTGCCAGCAGTTCGGTTCGACAGGGGAGGGAGAACATTCAGTACTTC	CASSSVRQGRENIQYF
TRBV28	TRBJ2-2	.	.	TGTGCCAGCGACCGAAAAGGGACCGGGGAGCTGTTTTTT	CASDRKGTGELFF
TRBV7-2	TRBJ2-1	.	.	TGTGCCAGCAGTCCGAGCCGGACATCCTACAATGAGCAGTTCTTC	CASSPSRTSYNEQFF
TRBV11-2	TRBJ2-7	.	.	TGTGCCAGCAGCCTGCCCGGGCAGGGACGCTACGAGCAGTACTTC	CASSLPGQGRYEQYF
TRBV4-1	TRBJ1-4	.	once	TGCGCCAGCAGCCAAGATTTGTATGCAACTAATGAAAAACTGTTTTTT	CASSQDLYATNEKLFF
TRBV4-3	TRBJ1-1	.	.	TGCGCCAGCAGCTTAGGACAAGGCGGGTACACTGAAGCTTTCTTT	CASSLGQGGYTEAFF
TRBV28	TRBJ2-5	TRBD1	.	TGTGCCAGCAGTTTATCGACAGGGAAGGCCCAAGAGACCCAGTACTTC	CASSLSTGKAQETQYF
TRBV27	TRBJ2-1	.	.	TGTGCCAGCAGTTCCCCTCCCAATGAGCAGTTCTTC	CASSSPPNEQFF
TRBV6-5	TRBJ2-7	.	once	TGTGCCAGCAGTTACGGCCGGGACACTCCCTACGAGCAGTACTTC	CASSYGRDTPYEQYF
TRBV2	TRBJ2-1	TRBD1	.	TGTGCCACCAGAGATTGGACAGGAACCTACAATGAGCAGTTCTTC	CATRDWTGTYNEQFF
TRBV13	TRBJ1-1	.	.	TGTGCCAGCAGCTTAGGCCTAGGAGGAACTGGTCTCTTT	CASSLGLGGTGLF
TRBV5-6	TRBJ2-7	TRBD1	.	TGTGCCAGCAGCTCCGACAGGGACATCTCCTACGAGCAGTACTTC	CASSSDRDISYEQYF
TRBV15	TRBJ2-7	TRBD1	.	TGTGCCACCAGCAGATGGAGGACAGGGGATTTCCACGAGCAGTACTTC	CATSRWRTGDFHEQYF
TRBV11-3	TRBJ2-1	TRBD1	.	TGTGCCAGCAGCTTAGGAGGACAGGAGAAGCTCTTC	CASSLGGQEKLF
TRBV11-2	TRBJ1-1	.	.	TGTGCCAGCAGCTTAGGTTCGGGTGACACGAACACTGAAGCTTTCTTT	CASSLGSGDTNTEAFF
TRBV11-2	TRBJ2-7	.	once	TGTGCCAGCAGCTTAGACTCCTACGAGCAGTACTTC	CASSLDSYEQYF
TRBV13	TRBJ2-5	TRBD2	.	TGTGCCAGCAGCTTAAGGCGGGGACTAGTGGGGGGCCCCCAAGAGACCCAGTACTTC	CASSLRRGLVGGPQETQYF
TRBV13	TRBJ1-5	.	.	TGTGCCAGCAGCTCGGGCCCCTCCAGTCAGCCCCAGCATTTT	CASSSGPSSQPQHF
TRBV28	TRBJ1-3	.	.	TGTGCCAGTCGACCGATCTCTGGAAACACCATATATTTT	CASRPISGNTIYF
TRBV28	TRBJ2-2	.	.	TGTGCCAGCAGTTCTCACTTCATGGGCGGCACCGGGGAGCTGTTTTTT	CASSSHFMGGTGELFF
TRBV19	TRBJ1-5	.	.	TGTGCCAGTAGTATGAAGGTAACGAACAATCAGCCCCAGCATTTT	CASSMKVTNNQPQHF
TRBV7-9	TRBJ1-1	.	.	TGTGCCAGCAGCTTAAGCTTAGAAGCTTTCTTT	CASSLSLEAFF
TRBV5-6	TRBJ2-7	TRBD1	.	TGTGCCAGCAGCTGGGTGACAGGGATCGCCGAGCAGTACTTC	CASSWVTGIAEQYF
TRBV5-8	TRBJ2-7	.	.	TGTGCCAGCAGCGCGGTCGTCAACGGACTATCAACTTACGAGCAGTACTTC	CASSAVVNGLSTYEQYF
TRBV6-5	TRBJ2-7	.	once	TGTGCCAGCAGTTACGGACAGACGGGAGAGCAGTACTTC	CASSYGQTGEQYF
TRBV7-2	TRBJ2-1	.	.	TGTGCCAGCAGTTCCGGGACTTGGCAGTTTGAGCAGTTCTTC	CASSSGTWQFEQFF
TRBV7-9	TRBJ2-3	TRBD2	.	TGTGCCAGCAGCTTAAGAGCGGGGGGGCGCACAGATACGCAGTATTTT	CASSLRAGGRTDTQYF
TRBV19	TRBJ2-1	.	.	TGTGCCAGTAGTCCCCACGGACAAACCTGGGGGGAGCAGTTCTTC	CASSPHGQTWGEQFF
TRBV13	TRBJ2-7	.	.	TGTGCCAGCAGCTTAGGACGGGGGCTCGGCTACGAGCAGTACTTC	CASSLGRGLGYEQYF
TRBV15	TRBJ2-5	TRBD2	.	TGTGCCACCACGGGAGGCATCGAAGAGACCCAGTACTTC	CATTGGIEETQYF
TRBV19	TRBJ2-7	TRBD2	.	TGTGCCAGTAGTATTGGCCCTCTAGCGGGGGGGCCTCCTTACGAGCAGTACTTC	CASSIGPLAGGPPYEQYF
TRBV16	TRBJ1-2	.	.	TGTGCCAGCAGCCAATCTCGGAAGGGGGAACACTATGGCTACACCTTC	CASSQSRKGEHYGYTF